The subject of this entry is one T cell receptor (beta chain). What it binds is not known. TCRdb's copy holds only in-frame clones and misses some; the assay was immunoSEQ multiplex PCR. The sample includes about 100,000 clones, approximately 83% seen only once; the top ten take around 6.9%. This entry is derived from a study of PD-1 blockade in mismatch repair-deficient tumors. At the level of the study: Enrolled about 2012-2016, patients had progressing, pretreated mismatch repair-deficient cancers of around twelve types.

General study results and limits: Tumor-resident clones, often absent from pretreatment blood, expanded after pembrolizumab and then contracted.

Mismatch repair deficiency was confirmed in all patients, by PCR or immunohistochemistry. TCR sequencing covered a few patients who responded to pembrolizumab. With V trimmed by 0 bases and J by 0 bases, 2 bases remained unmatched. The CDR3 is made up of 16 amino acids. The germline gives CDR1 SGHAT, CDR2 FQNNGV. This TCR derives from an adult with mismatch repair-deficient cancer. The chain combines TRBV11-2 with TRBJ2-1; 7 bases map to TRBD2. The starting material was peripheral blood, obtained about 36 weeks after starting pembrolizumab. The CDR3: CASSLEGGSSYNEQFF. DNA for the CDR3: TGTGCCAGCAGCTTAGAGGGAGGGAGCTCCTACAATGAGCAGTTCTTC.